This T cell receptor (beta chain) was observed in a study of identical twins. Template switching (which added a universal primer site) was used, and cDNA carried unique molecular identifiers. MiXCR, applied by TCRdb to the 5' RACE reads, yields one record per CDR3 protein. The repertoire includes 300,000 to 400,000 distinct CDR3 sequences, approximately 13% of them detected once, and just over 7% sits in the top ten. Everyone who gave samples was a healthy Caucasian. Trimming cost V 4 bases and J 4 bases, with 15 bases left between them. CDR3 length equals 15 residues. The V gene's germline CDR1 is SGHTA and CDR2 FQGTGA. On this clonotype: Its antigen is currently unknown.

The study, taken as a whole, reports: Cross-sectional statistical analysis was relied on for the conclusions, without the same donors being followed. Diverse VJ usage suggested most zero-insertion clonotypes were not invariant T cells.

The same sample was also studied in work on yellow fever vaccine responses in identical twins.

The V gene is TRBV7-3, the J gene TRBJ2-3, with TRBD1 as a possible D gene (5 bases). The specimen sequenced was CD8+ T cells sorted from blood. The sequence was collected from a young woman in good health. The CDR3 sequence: CASSSLAGRSDTQYF. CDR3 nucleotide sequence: TGTGCCAGCAGCTCCTTGGCAGGGCGTTCAGATACGCAGTATTTT.